This T cell receptor beta chain was retrieved from a study of response to subunit inactivated influenza vaccine. TCRdb independently ran MiXCR on the RT-PCR reads; one entry per CDR3 protein. Of about 570,000 distinct CDR3 sequences in the sample, about 11% are singletons; the top ten hold roughly 9.6%. Germline CDR1 DFQATT, CDR2 SNEGSKA (reference sequence). V shed 6 bases and J shed 6 bases, with 15 bases lying between them. The CDR3 consists of 13 residues. This clonotype came up many times. This same sample was also part of a study on T cells expressing NK-cell markers. That investigation notes: Generation of TCR beta cDNA was performed by 5'RACE template switching incorporating UMIs.

The receptor was isolated from a man aged 45-65 years who received an inactivated influenza vaccine. Sequencing used PBMCs from blood, obtained on the day of vaccination. V and J are TRBV20-1 and TRBJ1-5; D is unresolved. CDR3 nucleotides: TGCAGTGCGGGTCGAGCAGCGGGTCAGCCCCAGCATTTT. This gives the protein CSAGRAAGQPQHF.